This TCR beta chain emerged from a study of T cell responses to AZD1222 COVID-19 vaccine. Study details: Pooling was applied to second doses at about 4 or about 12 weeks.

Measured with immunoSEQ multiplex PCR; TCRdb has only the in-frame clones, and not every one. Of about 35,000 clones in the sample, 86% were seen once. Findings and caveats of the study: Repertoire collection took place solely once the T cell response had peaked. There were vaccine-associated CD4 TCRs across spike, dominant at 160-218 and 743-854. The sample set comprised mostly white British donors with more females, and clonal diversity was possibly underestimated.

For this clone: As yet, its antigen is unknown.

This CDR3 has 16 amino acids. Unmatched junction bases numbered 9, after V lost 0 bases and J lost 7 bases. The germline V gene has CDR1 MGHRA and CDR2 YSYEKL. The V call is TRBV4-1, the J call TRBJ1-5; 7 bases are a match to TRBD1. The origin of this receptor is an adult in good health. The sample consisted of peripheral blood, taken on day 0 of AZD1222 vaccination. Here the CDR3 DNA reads TGCGCCAGCAGCCAAGATTCGGGCAGGGGGTTGCAGCCCCAGCATTTT. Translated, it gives CASSQDSGRGLQPQHF.